This T cell receptor (beta chain) is drawn from a study of beta chain features in type 1 diabetes. On the study more broadly: Age, gender and cell yields were similar between patients and healthy donors.

This CDR3 is built from 16 residues. The germline V gene encodes CDR1 MNHEY and CDR2 SMNVEV (reference sequence). V lost 6 bases and J lost 2; bases outside the gene matches: 7. General study findings and limits: VDJ junctions in type 1 diabetes patients carried more deletions and fewer insertions. For Type 1 diabetes patients, all four CD4+ subsets carried TCRB CDR3s that were moderately but significantly shorter. Sequencing used cDNA, and cells with high TCR expression could therefore be over-represented.

With regard to this clone: Its antigen is unknown.

TCRB transcripts that were expressed got sequenced, as all of the isolated RNA had been reverse transcribed. Naive, central memory and regulatory T cell samples averaged about 3.6 million immunoSEQ reads each. Libraries were prepared by immunoSEQ multiplex PCR; TCRdb keeps only in-frame clonotypes and omits some of them. The profile shows fewer than 300,000 clones, approximately 11% of them singletons. Material: naive CD4+ T cells from blood. This sequence joins TRBV27 and TRBJ2-5; 12 bases line up with TRBD2. This clonotype was sampled from a young man with type 1 diabetes. For the CDR3, the DNA is TGTGCCAGCAGGGAATATGGGACTAGCGGGCAAGAGACCCAGTACTTC. Residues: CASREYGTSGQETQYF.